This TCR beta chain is drawn from a study of shared clonotypes between healthy human individuals. In the naive CD8 group, cells lacked CD45RO and were positively selected for CCR7, so terminally differentiated effector memory CD45RA+ cells were left out. CDR3 size: 15 residues. Trimming took 5 bases from V and 10 from J, leaving 21 bases between them. Germline V gene lookup returns CDR1 SGHAT and CDR2 FQNNGV. Using immunoSEQ multiplex PCR, the repertoire was profiled, and TCRdb retains in-frame clones only, with some absent. The sample yields about 700,000 clones, approximately 90% seen once. The TCR sequence derives from a young man in good health. Specimen: naive CD8+ T cells sorted from blood. V is TRBV11-2 and J is TRBJ2-1; unclear D gene. In nucleotides, the CDR3 is TGTGCCAGCAGCCTCCGTTCCGGGTCCTCGACCGAGCAGTTCTTC. It translates to CASSLRSGSSTEQFF.